The 25 T cell receptor beta chains in this list originate from one sample, sequenced in a study of patients and donors after allogeneic stem cell transplantation. Via MiXCR, TCRdb re-called the RT-PCR reads, giving one row per CDR3 protein. Here the sample spans roughly 1,700 distinct CDR3 sequences, approximately 4.7% being singletons. Sample: blood, either unsorted or a sorted T cell fraction (not recorded which). The receptors come from a human donor who was either an allogeneic HSCT recipient or a stem cell or donor lymphocyte infusion donor (not recorded which). It is not recorded whose cells these are; they may come from a transplant donor.

The chain uses TRBV11-1 and TRBJ2-5; D may be TRBD1 (5 bases). Germline V gene sequence: CDR1 SGHAT, CDR2 FQDESV (reference sequence). The ends were cut back, 1 base at V and 5 bases at J, with 11 bases in the middle. This CDR3 spans 14 amino acids. The CDR3 DNA sequence: TGTGCCAGCAGCTTAGTACCAGGGCGGGAGACCCAGTACTTC. Translation gives CASSLVPGRETQYF.

By share, this clonotype counts as medium-sized (0.01 to 0.1%). The V and J genes are TRBV6-5 and TRBJ2-7, with 7 bases that match TRBD2. Germline V CDR1 and CDR2: MNHEY, SVGAGI. Germline trimming cut 0 bases from V and 6 bases from J; bases unmatched to any gene: 5. The CDR3 sequence is 14 residues long. The CDR3 sequence: CASSYSAGASEQYF. The DNA for the CDR3 is TGTGCCAGCAGTTACTCGGCGGGAGCATCCGAGCAGTACTTC.

This rearrangement joins TRBV3-1 to TRBJ1-1, with a weak D call TRBD1 (5 bases). Trimming cost V 3 bases and J 8 bases, with 10 bases left between them. Germline assignment: CDR1 LGHDT and CDR2 YNNKEL (reference sequence). The CDR3 loop spans 12 amino acids. CDR3 nucleotides: TGTGCCAGCAGCCATTCGGGGACGGAAGCTTTCTTT. It is translated as CASSHSGTEAFF.

The chain employs TRBV4-1 and TRBJ2-7; TRBD2 is a possible D gene (6 bases). Germline assignment: CDR1 MGHRA and CDR2 YSYEKL. The CDR3 has 16 residues. The V and J ends lost 0 bases and 2 bases respectively, with 14 bases between them. The CDR3 is CASSQDRASAAYEQYF. For the CDR3, the DNA is TGCGCCAGCAGCCAAGATCGGGCTAGCGCAGCCTACGAGCAGTACTTC.

By sample fraction, this clonotype is medium-sized (0.01 to 0.1%). The chain is built from TRBV5-5 and TRBJ2-7, with 11 bases fitting TRBD2. The germline gives CDR1 SGHKS, CDR2 YYEKEE (reference sequence). The CDR3 loop spans 14 amino acids. After removal of 4 bases from V and 5 bases from J, the junction contained 5 bases not matched to a gene. The CDR3, as DNA: TGTGCCAGCAGCCCAACTAGCGGGAGTCACGAGCAGTACTTC. This sequence encodes CASSPTSGSHEQYF. Variable domain in full (rest from reference TRBV5-5 and TRBJ2-7): DAGVTQSPTHLIKTRGQQVTLRCSPISGHKSVSWYQQVLGQGPQFIFQYYEKEERGRGNFPDRFSARQFPNYSSELNVNALLLGDSALYLCASSPTSGSHEQYFGPGTRLTVT.

This chain joins TRBV29-1 and TRBJ2-1, with 8 positions matching TRBD1. The CDR3 sequence is 12 residues long. V shed 4 bases and J 6 bases; nucleotides not matched to a gene: 2. In germline, CDR1 is SQVTM, CDR2 ANQGSEA. CDR3 sequence: CSVADRGNEQFF. The CDR3 region has the DNA TGCAGCGTTGCTGACAGGGGCAATGAGCAGTTCTTC.

This clonotype was detected a few times. The genes are TRBV20-1 and TRBJ2-7; 11 nucleotides match TRBD2. Per germline, CDR1 DFQATT and CDR2 SNEGSKA (reference sequence). The CDR3 loop spans 16 amino acids. With V trimmed by 3 bases and J by 1 base, 8 bases remained unmatched. The CDR3 DNA follows: TGCAGTGCTAGGGTCCAAGGGACTAGCGGATCCTACGAGCAGTACTTC. Residues: CSARVQGTSGSYEQYF.

The chain combines TRBV7-6 with TRBJ2-1; 11 positions match TRBD2. The CDR3 has 15 amino acids. V shed 5 bases, J shed 6 bases, and the junction held 6 bases outside the gene matches. Germline V gives CDR1 SGHVS, CDR2 FNYEAQ. CDR3 loop: CASSDSGRAPNEQFF. In nucleotides, the CDR3 is TGTGCCAGCAGCGATAGCGGGAGGGCCCCCAATGAGCAGTTCTTC. Full variable domain (rest looked up from reference TRBV7-6 and TRBJ2-1): GAGVSQSPRYKVTKRGQDVALRCDPISGHVSLYWYRQALGQGPEFLTYFNYEAQQDKSGLPNDRFSAERPEGSISTLTIQRTEQRDSAMYRCASSDSGRAPNEQFFGPGTRLTVL.

The rearrangement links TRBV29-1 to TRBJ2-7; possibly TRBD1 for D (6 bases). The V end lost 4 bases, the J end lost 3 bases, and 13 bases lay between the germline ends. Looked up from germline, CDR1 is SQVTM and CDR2 is ANQGSEA. The length of the CDR3 is 13 residues. The CDR3: CSVGGQWIYEQYF. The DNA of the CDR3 is TGCAGCGTTGGGGGGCAGTGGATCTACGAGCAGTACTTC.

In its sample, this clonotype ranks as medium-sized. The chain links TRBV20-1 to TRBJ2-7, with 9 bases identical to TRBD1. Germline CDR1 DFQATT, CDR2 SNEGSKA (reference sequence). The CDR3 has 13 amino acids. The junction had 8 bases not matched to a gene; V was cut back by 5 bases and J by 6 bases. The chain's CDR3 is CSARRQGVLEQYF. CDR3 in DNA: TGCAGTGCTCGTAGACAGGGGGTTCTCGAGCAGTACTTC.

The chain joins TRBV5-1 to TRBJ2-1, with no clear D. The CDR3 contains 16 residues. Trimming took off 6 bases at V and 0 bases at J, with 16 bases between the two ends. Germline-derived CDR1 and CDR2 are SGHRS and YFSETQ. The CDR3 coding sequence is TGCGCCAGCACCCCCATTCCGGGCTACTCCTACAATGAGCAGTTCTTC. This sequence encodes CASTPIPGYSYNEQFF. Supplemented by reference TRBV5-1 and TRBJ2-1, the full variable domain reads KAGVTQTPRYLIKTRGQQVTLSCSPISGHRSVSWYQQTPGQGLQFLFEYFSETQRNKGNFPGRFSGRQFSNSRSEMNVSTLELGDSALYLCASTPIPGYSYNEQFFGPGTRLTVL.

By proportion, this clonotype is medium-sized. The rearrangement joins TRBV7-2 to TRBJ2-1; D call uncertain. CDR1 and CDR2 from the germline V gene are SGHTA and FQGNSA. Trimming stripped 3 bases from V and 10 bases from J, with 7 bases between. The length of the CDR3 is 11 residues. The CDR3 sequence: CASSFRIEQFF. CDR3 nucleotides: TGTGCCAGCAGCTTTCGAATAGAGCAGTTCTTC.

This clonotype rates as medium-sized. The CDR3 bases are TGTGCCGTGCAAGGTACAGGAGAAGCTTTCTTT. This codes for CAVQGTGEAFF. The chain links TRBV6-1 to TRBJ1-1, with a weak D call TRBD1 (5 bases). Germline values: CDR1 MNHNS, CDR2 SASEGT. CDR3 length: 11 amino acids. Trimming cost V 11 bases and J 8 bases, with 15 bases left between them.

Relative to its sample, this clonotype is medium-sized. The J gene is TRBJ1-1, the V gene TRBV7-9, with D perhaps matching TRBD1 (5 bases). V was shortened by 5 bases and J by 8 bases, with 9 bases between the two germline ends. CDR1 and CDR2 from the germline V gene are SEHNR and FQNEAQ (reference sequence). The CDR3 is made up of 11 amino acids. The CDR3 DNA follows: TGTGCCAGCAGCCCCTCAGGGGAAGCTTTCTTT. Its protein is CASSPSGEAFF.

Relative to its sample, this clonotype is medium-sized. The chain links TRBV5-1 to TRBJ2-3, with 8 bases identical to TRBD2. The germline V gene encodes CDR1 SGHRS and CDR2 YFSETQ. This CDR3 comprises 12 residues. The V and J ends lost 7 bases and 4 bases, in that order; junction bases with no gene match: 2. CDR3 protein: CASRREADTQYF. DNA of the CDR3: TGCGCCAGCCGGCGGGAGGCAGATACGCAGTATTTT.

This clonotype was found a few times. The chain joins TRBV5-1 to TRBJ2-1; 14 positions agree with TRBD2. Trimming removed 2 bases from V and 10 bases from J; junction bases left unmatched: 2. The CDR3 is 14 residues long. Germline lookup yields CDR1 SGHRS and CDR2 YFSETQ. CDR3 DNA sequence: TGCGCCAGCAGCTTAGGACTAGCGGGAGGCGAGCAGTTCTTC. It yields the protein CASSLGLAGGEQFF.

This clonotype turned up a few times. The chain joins TRBV7-2 to TRBJ1-1; a possible D gene is TRBD1 (5 bases). Germline V gives CDR1 SGHTA, CDR2 FQGNSA. The CDR3 length is 15 residues. V was shortened by 3 bases and J by 4 bases, with 15 bases between the two germline ends. The CDR3 region is CASSFAGGVGTEAFF. The CDR3 DNA follows: TGTGCCAGCAGCTTTGCGGGGGGAGTTGGCACTGAAGCTTTCTTT.

This clonotype was seen only a few times. This chain uses TRBV29-1 with TRBJ2-4; no clear D. Germline V gene lookup returns CDR1 SQVTM and CDR2 ANQGSEA. The CDR3 runs to 14 residues. Trimming removed 4 bases at V and 1 base at J, with 11 bases between. The CDR3 DNA reads as TGCAGCGTTGGGTCCACCGAGGCCAAAAACATTCAGTACTTC. Translated, it gives CSVGSTEAKNIQYF.

This clonotype is judged large (0.1 to 1%). The chain recombines TRBV10-2 with TRBJ1-5; D not resolved. The CDR3 consists of 17 residues. Germline loops: CDR1 WSHSY, CDR2 SAAADI. Trimming removed 2 bases at V and 2 bases at J, with 16 bases between. The CDR3 sequence: CASSEGLGVMGNQPQHF. For the CDR3, the DNA is TGCGCCAGCAGTGAGGGACTCGGGGTGATGGGCAATCAGCCCCAGCATTTT.

By proportion, this clonotype is medium-sized (0.01 to 0.1%). The genes are TRBV4-2 and TRBJ2-2, with no clear D. Germline V lookup: CDR1 LGHNA, CDR2 YNFKEQ. The V end lost 4 bases, the J end lost 8 bases, and 11 bases lay between the germline ends. The CDR3 is made up of 13 amino acids. CDR3 in amino acids: CASSLRLEGELFF. The DNA of the CDR3 is TGTGCCAGCAGCCTCCGTCTCGAAGGGGAGCTGTTTTTT.

This clonotype was counted a few times. The chain uses TRBV29-1 and TRBJ2-1, with D possibly matching TRBD1 (5 bases). The V end lost 1 base, the J end lost 9 bases, and 16 bases lay between the germline ends. The CDR3 runs 14 residues. The germline CDR1 and CDR2 sequences are SQVTM and ANQGSEA. CDR3 DNA sequence: TGCAGCGTTGAAGCCTTTGGGCGTCAGGGTGAGCAGTTCTTC. Translated: CSVEAFGRQGEQFF.

In its sample, this clonotype ranks as medium-sized. The rearrangement links TRBV20-1 to TRBJ2-1; the D is unclear. CDR3 length: 10 amino acids. The germline V and J ends were trimmed by 5 bases and 7 bases, with 6 bases remaining between them. CDR1 and CDR2 from the germline V gene are DFQATT and SNEGSKA (reference sequence). The CDR3 loop reads CSAQENEQFF. CDR3 DNA sequence: TGCAGTGCTCAAGAGAATGAGCAGTTCTTC.

This clonotype is medium-sized within its sample. The chain recombines TRBV18 with TRBJ2-1; no reliable D call. The CDR3 totals 15 residues. The V gene lost 0 bases and the J gene lost 8 bases, with 14 bases spanning the gap. From germline, CDR1 is KGHSH and CDR2 LQKENI. Here the CDR3 DNA reads TGTGCCAGCTCACCACCCTCCGGAACAAAAGATGAGCAGTTCTTC. This sequence encodes CASSPPSGTKDEQFF.

The rearrangement uses TRBV18 and TRBJ2-1; D remains unclear. The germline CDR1 and CDR2 sequences are KGHSH and LQKENI. The V and J ends lost 0 bases and 3 bases respectively, with 3 bases between them. The CDR3 has 13 residues. CDR3 bases: TGTGCCAGCTCACCACCAAGCTACAATGAGCAGTTCTTC. Residues: CASSPPSYNEQFF.

V and J are TRBV6-4 and TRBJ1-1; D is unresolved. Germline values: CDR1 MRHNA, CDR2 SNTAGT. Between the trimmed V and J ends, which lost 0 bases and 4 bases, there was a span of 6 bases. There are 13 residues in the CDR3. CDR3 sequence (DNA): TGTGCCAGCAGTGACTCGAGAGGCACTGAAGCTTTCTTT. As protein: CASSDSRGTEAFF.